This T cell receptor (beta chain) was captured by sequencing in a study of identical twins. TCRdb recomputed calls from the 5' RACE reads with MiXCR, one row per CDR3 protein. This sample carries 700,000 to 950,000 distinct CDR3 sequences, about 12% of them seen once, and the ten largest clones take 1.5% to 2%. There are a few counts of this clonotype. V lost 2 bases to trimming and J lost 4 bases, with 7 bases between them. CDR3 size: 14 residues. Germline CDR1 and CDR2: KGHDR and SFDVKD. This sample was shared with a second study, whose subject was yellow fever vaccine responses in identical twins.

This TCR came from a young woman in good health. Sequencing was carried out using PBMCs. The chain employs TRBV24-1 and TRBJ2-2, with unresolved D. As DNA, the CDR3 is TGTGCCACCAGTGATTCAACAATCACCGGGGAGCTGTTTTTT. It encodes CATSDSTITGELFF.